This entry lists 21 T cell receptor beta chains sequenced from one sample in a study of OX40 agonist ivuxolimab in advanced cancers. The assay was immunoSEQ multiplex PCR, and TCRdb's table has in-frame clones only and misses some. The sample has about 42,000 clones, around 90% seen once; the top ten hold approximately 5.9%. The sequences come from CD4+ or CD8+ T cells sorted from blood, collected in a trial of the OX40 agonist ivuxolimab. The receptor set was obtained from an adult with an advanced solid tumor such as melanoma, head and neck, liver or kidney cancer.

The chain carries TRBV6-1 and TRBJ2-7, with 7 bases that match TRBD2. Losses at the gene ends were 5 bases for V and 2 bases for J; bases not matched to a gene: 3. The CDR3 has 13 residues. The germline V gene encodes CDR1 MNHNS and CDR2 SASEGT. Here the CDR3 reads CASSRGRAYEQYF. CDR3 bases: TGTGCCAGCAGTCGCGGGAGAGCCTACGAGCAGTACTTC.

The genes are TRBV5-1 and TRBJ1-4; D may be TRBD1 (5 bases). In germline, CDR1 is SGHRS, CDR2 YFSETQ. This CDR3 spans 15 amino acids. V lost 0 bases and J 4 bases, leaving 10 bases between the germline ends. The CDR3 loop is CASSLGGRDNEKLFF. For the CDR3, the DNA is TGCGCCAGCAGCTTGGGGGGACGGGATAATGAAAAACTGTTTTTT.

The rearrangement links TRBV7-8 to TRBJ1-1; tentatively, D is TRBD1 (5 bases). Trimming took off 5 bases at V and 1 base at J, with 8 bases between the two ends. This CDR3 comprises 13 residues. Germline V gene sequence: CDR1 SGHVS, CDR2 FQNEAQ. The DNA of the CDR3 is TGTGCCAGCAGCGGGACCGCGAACACTGAAGCTTTCTTT. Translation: CASSGTANTEAFF.

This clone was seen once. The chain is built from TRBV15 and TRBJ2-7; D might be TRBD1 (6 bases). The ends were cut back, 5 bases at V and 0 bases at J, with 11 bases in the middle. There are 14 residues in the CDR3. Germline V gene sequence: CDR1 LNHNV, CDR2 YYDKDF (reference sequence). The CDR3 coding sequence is TGTGCCACCAGCGCCCGGGACACCTCCTACGAGCAGTACTTC. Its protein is CATSARDTSYEQYF. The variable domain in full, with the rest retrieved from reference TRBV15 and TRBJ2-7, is DAMVIQNPRYQVTQFGKPVTLSCSQTLNHNVMYWYQQKSSQAPKLLFHYYDKDFNNEADTPDNFQSRRPNTSFCFLDIRSPGLGDTAMYLCATSARDTSYEQYFGPGTRLTVT.

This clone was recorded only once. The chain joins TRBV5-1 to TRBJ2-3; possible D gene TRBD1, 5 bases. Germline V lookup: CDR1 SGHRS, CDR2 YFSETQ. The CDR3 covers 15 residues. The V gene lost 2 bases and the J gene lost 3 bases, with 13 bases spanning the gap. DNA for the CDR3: TGCGCCAGCAGCTTAGATGGACAATCAACAGATACGCAGTATTTT. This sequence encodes CASSLDGQSTDTQYF.

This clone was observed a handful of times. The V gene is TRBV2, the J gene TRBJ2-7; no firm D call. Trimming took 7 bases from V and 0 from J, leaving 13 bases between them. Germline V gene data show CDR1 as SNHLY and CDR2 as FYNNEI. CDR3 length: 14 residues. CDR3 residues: CASTQRAGSYEQYF. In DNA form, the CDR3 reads TGTGCCAGCACCCAACGGGCAGGCTCCTACGAGCAGTACTTC.

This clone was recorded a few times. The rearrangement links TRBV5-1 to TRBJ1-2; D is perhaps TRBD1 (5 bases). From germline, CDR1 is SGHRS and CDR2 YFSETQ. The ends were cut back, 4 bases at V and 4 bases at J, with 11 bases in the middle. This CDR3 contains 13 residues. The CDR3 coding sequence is TGCGCCAGCAGCGGGGGTCTGGGCTATGGCTACACCTTC. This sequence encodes CASSGGLGYGYTF.

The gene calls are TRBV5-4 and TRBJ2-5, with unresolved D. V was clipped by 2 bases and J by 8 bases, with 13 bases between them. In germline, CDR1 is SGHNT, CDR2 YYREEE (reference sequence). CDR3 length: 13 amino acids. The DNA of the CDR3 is TGTGCCAGCAGCTTAGGCCGAGCCGACACCCAGTACTTC. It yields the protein CASSLGRADTQYF.

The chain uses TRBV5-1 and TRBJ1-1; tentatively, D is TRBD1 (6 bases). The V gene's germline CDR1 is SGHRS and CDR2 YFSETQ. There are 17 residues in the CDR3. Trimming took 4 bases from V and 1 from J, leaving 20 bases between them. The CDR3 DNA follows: TGCGCCAGCAGCCCTCCAGGGGCGCGTACGGCGAACACTGAAGCTTTCTTT. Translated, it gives CASSPPGARTANTEAFF.

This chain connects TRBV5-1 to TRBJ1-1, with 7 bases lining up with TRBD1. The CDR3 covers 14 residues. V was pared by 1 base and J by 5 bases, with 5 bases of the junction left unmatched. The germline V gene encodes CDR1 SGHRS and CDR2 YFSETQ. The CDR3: CASSLPTGTTEAFF. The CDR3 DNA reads TGCGCCAGCAGCTTGCCGACAGGGACAACTGAAGCTTTCTTT.

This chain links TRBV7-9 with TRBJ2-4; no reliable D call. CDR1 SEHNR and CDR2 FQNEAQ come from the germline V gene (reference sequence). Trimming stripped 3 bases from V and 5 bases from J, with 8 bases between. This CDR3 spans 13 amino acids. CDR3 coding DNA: TGTGCCAGCAGCTTTTCCCTCCAAAACATTCAGTACTTC. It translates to CASSFSLQNIQYF.

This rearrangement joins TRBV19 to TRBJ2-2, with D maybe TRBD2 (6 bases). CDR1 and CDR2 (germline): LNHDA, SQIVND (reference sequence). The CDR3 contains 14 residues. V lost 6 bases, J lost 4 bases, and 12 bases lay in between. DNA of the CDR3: TGTGCCAGTAGGGGGGGTGGAGGCACCGGGGAGCTGTTTTTT. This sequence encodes CASRGGGGTGELFF.

The DNA of the CDR3 is TGTGCCAGCAGTGAAGGGGACAGGGCGCCAGATACGCAGTATTTT. Translation: CASSEGDRAPDTQYF. The gene calls are TRBV2 and TRBJ2-3, with 9 bases lining up with TRBD1. V trimming: 1 base; J trimming: 4 bases; junction bases outside the gene matches: 3. The CDR3 extends over 15 amino acids. Germline CDR1 reads SNHLY; CDR2 reads FYNNEI.

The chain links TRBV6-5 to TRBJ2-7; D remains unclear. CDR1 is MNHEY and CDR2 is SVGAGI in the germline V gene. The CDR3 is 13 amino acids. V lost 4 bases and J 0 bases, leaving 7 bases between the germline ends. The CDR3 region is CASSSRISYEQYF. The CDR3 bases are TGTGCCAGCAGTTCCAGGATCTCCTACGAGCAGTACTTC.

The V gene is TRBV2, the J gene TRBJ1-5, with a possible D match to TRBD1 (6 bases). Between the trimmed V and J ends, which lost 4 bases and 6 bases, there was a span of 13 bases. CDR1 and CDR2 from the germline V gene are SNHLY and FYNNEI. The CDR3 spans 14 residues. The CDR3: CASSAQGLSQPQHF. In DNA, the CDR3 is TGTGCCAGCAGTGCACAGGGATTATCTCAGCCCCAGCATTTT.

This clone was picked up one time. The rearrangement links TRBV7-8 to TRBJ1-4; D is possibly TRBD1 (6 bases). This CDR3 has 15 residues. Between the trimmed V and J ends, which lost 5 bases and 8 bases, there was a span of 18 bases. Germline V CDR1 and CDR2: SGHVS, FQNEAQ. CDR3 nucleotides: TGTGCCAGCAGCCCCACTTGGGACACAAGGGAAAAACTGTTTTTT. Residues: CASSPTWDTREKLFF.

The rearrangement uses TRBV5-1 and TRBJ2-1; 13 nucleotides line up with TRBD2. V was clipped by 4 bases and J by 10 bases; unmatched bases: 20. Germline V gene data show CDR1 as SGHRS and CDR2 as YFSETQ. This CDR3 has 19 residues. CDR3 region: CASSPGLAGEYRGISEQFF. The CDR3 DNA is TGCGCCAGCAGCCCCGGACTAGCGGGAGAGTATCGGGGAATATCAGAGCAGTTCTTC.

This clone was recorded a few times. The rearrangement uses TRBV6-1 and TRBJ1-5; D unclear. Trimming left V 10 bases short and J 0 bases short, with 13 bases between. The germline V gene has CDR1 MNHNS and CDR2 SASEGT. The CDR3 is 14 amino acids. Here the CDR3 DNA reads TGTGCCACCCAGTCCAGACTTAGCAATCAGCCCCAGCATTTT. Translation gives CATQSRLSNQPQHF.

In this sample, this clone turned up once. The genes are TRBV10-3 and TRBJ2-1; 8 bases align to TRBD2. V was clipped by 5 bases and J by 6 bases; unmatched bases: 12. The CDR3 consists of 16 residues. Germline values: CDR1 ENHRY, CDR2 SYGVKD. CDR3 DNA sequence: TGTGCCATCAGTCCAACCGGGACTAGATGGGCCAATGAGCAGTTCTTC. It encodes CAISPTGTRWANEQFF.

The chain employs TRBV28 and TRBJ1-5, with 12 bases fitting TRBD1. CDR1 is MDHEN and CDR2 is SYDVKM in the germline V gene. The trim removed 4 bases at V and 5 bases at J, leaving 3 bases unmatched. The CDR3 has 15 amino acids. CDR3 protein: CASSSGQGAYQPQHF. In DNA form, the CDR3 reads TGTGCCAGCAGTTCGGGACAGGGGGCCTATCAGCCCCAGCATTTT.

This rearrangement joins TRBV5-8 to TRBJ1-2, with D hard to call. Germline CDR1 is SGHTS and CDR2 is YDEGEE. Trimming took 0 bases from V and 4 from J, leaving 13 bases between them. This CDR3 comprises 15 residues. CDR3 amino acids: CASSLGRMITYGYTF. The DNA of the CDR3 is TGTGCCAGCAGCTTGGGGAGGATGATTACCTATGGCTACACCTTC.